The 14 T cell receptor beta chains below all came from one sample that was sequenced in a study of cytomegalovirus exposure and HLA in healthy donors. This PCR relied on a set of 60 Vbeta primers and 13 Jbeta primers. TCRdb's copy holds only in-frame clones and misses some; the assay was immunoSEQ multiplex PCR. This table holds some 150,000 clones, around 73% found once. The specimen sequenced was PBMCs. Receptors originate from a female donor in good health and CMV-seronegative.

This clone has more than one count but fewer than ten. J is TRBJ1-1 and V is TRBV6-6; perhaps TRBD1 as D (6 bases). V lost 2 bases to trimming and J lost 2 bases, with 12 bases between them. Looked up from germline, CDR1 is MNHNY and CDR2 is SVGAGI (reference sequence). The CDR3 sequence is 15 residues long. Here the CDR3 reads CASSYPGHYNTEAFF. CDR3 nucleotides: TGTGCCAGCAGTTACCCGGGACACTACAACACTGAAGCTTTCTTT.

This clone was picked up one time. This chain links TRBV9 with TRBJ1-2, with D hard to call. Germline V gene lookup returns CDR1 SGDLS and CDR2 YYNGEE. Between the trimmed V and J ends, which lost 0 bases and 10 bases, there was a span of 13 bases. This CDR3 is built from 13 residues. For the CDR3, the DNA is TGTGCCAGCAGCGTAGACGGGGAGCGAGACTACACCTTC. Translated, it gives CASSVDGERDYTF. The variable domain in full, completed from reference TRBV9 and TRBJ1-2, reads DSGVTQTPKHLITATGQRVTLRCSPRSGDLSVYWYQQSLDQGLQFLIQYYNGEERAKGNILERFSAQQFPDLHSELNLSSLELGDSALYFCASSVDGERDYTFGSGTRLTVV.

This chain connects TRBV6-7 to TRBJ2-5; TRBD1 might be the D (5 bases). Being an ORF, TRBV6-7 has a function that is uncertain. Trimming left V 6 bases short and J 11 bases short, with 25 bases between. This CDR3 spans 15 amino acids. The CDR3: CASSREAGIACEQYF. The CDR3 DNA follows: TGTGCCAGCAGCCGTGAGGCAGGGATCGCTTGTGAGCAGTACTTC.

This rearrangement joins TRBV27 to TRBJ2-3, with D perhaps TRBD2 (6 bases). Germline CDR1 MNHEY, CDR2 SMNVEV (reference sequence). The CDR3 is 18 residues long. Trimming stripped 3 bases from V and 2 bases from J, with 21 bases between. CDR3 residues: CASSFTAGTGRDTDTQYF. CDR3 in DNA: TGTGCCAGCAGTTTTACCGCCGGGACTGGACGTGACACAGATACGCAGTATTTT.

The CDR3 here is CASSLVRGISYEQYF. The CDR3 coding sequence is TGTGCCAGCAGCTTGGTTCGGGGGATCTCCTACGAGCAGTACTTC. This chain connects TRBV5-6 to TRBJ2-7; a possible D gene is TRBD2 (6 bases). With 0 bases removed from V and 0 bases from J, the gap between germline ends came to 10 bases. This CDR3 region has 15 residues. The germline V gene has CDR1 SGHDT and CDR2 YYEEEE.

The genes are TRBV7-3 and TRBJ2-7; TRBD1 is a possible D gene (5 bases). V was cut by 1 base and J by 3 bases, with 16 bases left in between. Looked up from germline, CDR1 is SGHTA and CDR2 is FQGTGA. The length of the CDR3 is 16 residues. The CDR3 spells CASSLNWRQPFYEQYF. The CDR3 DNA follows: TGTGCCAGCAGCTTAAACTGGCGACAGCCCTTCTACGAGCAGTACTTC.

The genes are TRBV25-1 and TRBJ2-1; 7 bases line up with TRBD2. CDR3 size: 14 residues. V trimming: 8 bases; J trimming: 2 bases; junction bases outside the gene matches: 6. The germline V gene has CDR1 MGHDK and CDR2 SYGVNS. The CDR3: CASGEGIAYNEQFF. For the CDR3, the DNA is TGTGCCAGCGGGGAGGGGATCGCCTACAATGAGCAGTTCTTC.

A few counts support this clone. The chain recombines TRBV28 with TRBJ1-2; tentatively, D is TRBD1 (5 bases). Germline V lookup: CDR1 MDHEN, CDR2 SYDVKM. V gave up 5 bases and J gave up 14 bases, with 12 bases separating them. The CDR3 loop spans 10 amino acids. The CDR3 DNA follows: TGTGCCAGCAGTCTCTCGGACACAACCTTC. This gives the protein CASSLSDTTF.

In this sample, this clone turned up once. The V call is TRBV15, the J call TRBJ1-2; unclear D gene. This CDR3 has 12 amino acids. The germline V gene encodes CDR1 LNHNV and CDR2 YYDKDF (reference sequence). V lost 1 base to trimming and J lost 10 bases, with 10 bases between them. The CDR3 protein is CATSRVGRSYTF. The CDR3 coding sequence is TGTGCCACCAGCAGAGTTGGTCGGTCCTACACCTTC.

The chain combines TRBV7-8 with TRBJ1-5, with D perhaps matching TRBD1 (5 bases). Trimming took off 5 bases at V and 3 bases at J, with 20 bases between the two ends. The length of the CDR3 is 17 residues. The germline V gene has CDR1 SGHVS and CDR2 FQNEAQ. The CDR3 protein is CASSHNGGQGLNQPQHF. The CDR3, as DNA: TGTGCCAGCAGCCATAATGGCGGCCAGGGCCTCAATCAGCCCCAGCATTTT.

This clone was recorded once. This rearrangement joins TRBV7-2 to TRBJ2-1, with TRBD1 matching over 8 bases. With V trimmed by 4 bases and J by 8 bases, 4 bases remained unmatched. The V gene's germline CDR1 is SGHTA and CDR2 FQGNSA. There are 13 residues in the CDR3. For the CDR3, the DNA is TGTGCCAGCAGCTGGTCAGGGGGCTATGAGCAGTTCTTC. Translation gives CASSWSGGYEQFF.

CDR3 nucleotide sequence: TGTGCCAGCAGCCCCCACCTGACTAGCGGGCCCTTCCAAGAGACCCAGTACTTC. It codes for CASSPHLTSGPFQETQYF. The J gene is TRBJ2-5, the V gene TRBV9; 10 nucleotides align to TRBD2. This CDR3 has 18 residues. Per germline, CDR1 SGDLS and CDR2 YYNGEE. The junction had 13 bases not matched to a gene; V was cut back by 4 bases and J by 1 base.

CDR3 nucleotides: TGCGCCAGCAGCTTGTCTGCAGGGTTGACCACCGGGGAGCTGTTTTTT. This codes for CASSLSAGLTTGELFF. V gene TRBV5-1 combines with J gene TRBJ2-2; tentative D call: TRBD1 (5 bases). Trimming cost V 1 base and J 4 bases, with 14 bases left between them. CDR1 is SGHRS, CDR2 YFSETQ, per germline. This CDR3 contains 16 residues.

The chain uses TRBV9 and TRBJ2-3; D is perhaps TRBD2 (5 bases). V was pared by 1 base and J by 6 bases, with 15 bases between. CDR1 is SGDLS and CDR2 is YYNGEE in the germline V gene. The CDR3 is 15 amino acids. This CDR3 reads CASSVKGGEWDTQYF. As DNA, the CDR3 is TGTGCCAGCAGCGTAAAAGGAGGAGAGTGGGATACGCAGTATTTT.